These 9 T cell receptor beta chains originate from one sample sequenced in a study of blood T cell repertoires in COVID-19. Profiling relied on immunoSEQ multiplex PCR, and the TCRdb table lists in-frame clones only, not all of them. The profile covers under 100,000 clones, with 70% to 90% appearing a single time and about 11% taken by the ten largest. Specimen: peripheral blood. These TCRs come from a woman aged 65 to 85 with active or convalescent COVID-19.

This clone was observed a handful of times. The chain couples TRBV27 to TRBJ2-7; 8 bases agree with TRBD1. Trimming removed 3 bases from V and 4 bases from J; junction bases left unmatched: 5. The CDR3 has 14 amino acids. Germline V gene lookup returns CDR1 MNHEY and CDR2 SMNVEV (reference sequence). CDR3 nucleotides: TGTGCCAGCAGTTTTCTGGACAGGGTGTACGAGCAGTACTTC. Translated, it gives CASSFLDRVYEQYF.

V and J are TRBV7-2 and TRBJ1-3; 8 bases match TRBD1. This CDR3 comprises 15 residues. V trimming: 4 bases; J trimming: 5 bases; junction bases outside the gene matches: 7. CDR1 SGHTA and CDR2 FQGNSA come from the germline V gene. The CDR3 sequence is CASSSGGQGRNTIYF. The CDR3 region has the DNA TGTGCCAGCAGCTCAGGCGGACAGGGAAGAAACACCATATATTTT.

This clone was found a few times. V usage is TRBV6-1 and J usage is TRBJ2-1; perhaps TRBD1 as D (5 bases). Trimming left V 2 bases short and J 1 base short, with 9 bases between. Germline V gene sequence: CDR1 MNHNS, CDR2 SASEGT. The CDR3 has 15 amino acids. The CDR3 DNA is TGTGCCAGCAGTGAACAGGGTATTTCCTACAATGAGCAGTTCTTC. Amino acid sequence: CASSEQGISYNEQFF.

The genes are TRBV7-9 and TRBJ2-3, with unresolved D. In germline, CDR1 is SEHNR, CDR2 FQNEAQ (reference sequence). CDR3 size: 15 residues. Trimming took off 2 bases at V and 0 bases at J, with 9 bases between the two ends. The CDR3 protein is CASSLPASSTDTQYF. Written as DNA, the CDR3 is TGTGCCAGCAGCTTACCTGCGTCTAGCACAGATACGCAGTATTTT. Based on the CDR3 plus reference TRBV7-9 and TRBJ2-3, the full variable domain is DTGVSQNPRHKITKRGQNVTFRCDPISEHNRLYWYRQTLGQGPEFLTYFQNEAQLEKSRLLSDRFSAERPKGSFSTLEIQRTEQGDSAMYLCASSLPASSTDTQYFGPGTRLTVL.

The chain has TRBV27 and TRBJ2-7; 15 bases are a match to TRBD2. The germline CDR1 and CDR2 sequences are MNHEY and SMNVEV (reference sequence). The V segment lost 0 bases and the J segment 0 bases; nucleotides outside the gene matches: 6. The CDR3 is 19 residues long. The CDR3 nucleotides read TGTGCCAGCAGTTTATCGGGACTAGCGGGGGGCTTAAGCTCCTACGAGCAGTACTTC. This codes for CASSLSGLAGGLSSYEQYF.

The CDR3 loop is CASSYRFSGGVYNEQFF. Written as DNA, the CDR3 is TGTGCCAGCAGTTACCGGTTCAGCGGGGGGGTGTACAATGAGCAGTTCTTC. The chain joins TRBV6-2 or TRBV6-3 to TRBJ2-1, with 10 nucleotides matching TRBD2. The CDR3 has 17 residues. Germline assignment: CDR1 MNHEY and CDR2 SVGEGT. V was clipped by 2 bases and J by 4 bases; unmatched bases: 8.

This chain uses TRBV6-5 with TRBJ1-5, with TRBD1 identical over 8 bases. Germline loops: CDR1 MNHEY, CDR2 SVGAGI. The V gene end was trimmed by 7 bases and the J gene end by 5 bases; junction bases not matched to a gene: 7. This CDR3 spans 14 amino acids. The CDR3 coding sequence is TGTGCCAGCACTAGCAGGGGGCGGGATCAGCCCCAGCATTTT. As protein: CASTSRGRDQPQHF.

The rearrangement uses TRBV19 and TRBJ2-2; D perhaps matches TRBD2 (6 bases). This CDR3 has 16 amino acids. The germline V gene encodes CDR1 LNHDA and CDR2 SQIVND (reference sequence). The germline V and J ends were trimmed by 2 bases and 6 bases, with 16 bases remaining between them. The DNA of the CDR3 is TGTGCCAGTAGTATATCCAGCGGGCCTGGATCCGGGGAGCTGTTTTTT. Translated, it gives CASSISSGPGSGELFF.

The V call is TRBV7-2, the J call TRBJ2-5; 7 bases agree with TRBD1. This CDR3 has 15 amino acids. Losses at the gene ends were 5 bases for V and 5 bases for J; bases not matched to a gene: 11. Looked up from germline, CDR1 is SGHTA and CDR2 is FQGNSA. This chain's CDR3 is CASSPQRSRGETQYF. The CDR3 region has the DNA TGTGCCAGCAGCCCCCAGAGAAGCAGGGGGGAGACCCAGTACTTC.